Included here is one TCR beta chain sequence, with context. This sample is drawn from a study of T cells in Graves' hyperthyroidism and ophthalmopathy. Germline V CDR1 and CDR2: MNHEY, SVGEGT. The CDR3 sequence is 15 residues long. V shed 0 bases and J shed 0 bases, with 6 bases lying between them. It was RNA transcripts that yielded the amplified TCR beta CDR3 regions. An initial round of RT-PCR targeting the TCR CDR3 relied on the HTBI primer set. TCRdb reprocessed the multiplex PCR reads via MiXCR and lists one record per CDR3 protein. The sample lists about 290,000 distinct CDR3 sequences, roughly 17% occurring once.

Sequenced: blood. The sequence came from a man aged 25 to 40 with Graves' hyperthyroidism. This sequence joins TRBV6-2 or TRBV6-3 and TRBJ1-5; maybe TRBD1 (5 bases). The CDR3 DNA reads TGTGCCAGCAGTTACTCTAGGGGTAGCAATCAGCCCCAGCATTTT. This encodes CASSYSRGSNQPQHF.